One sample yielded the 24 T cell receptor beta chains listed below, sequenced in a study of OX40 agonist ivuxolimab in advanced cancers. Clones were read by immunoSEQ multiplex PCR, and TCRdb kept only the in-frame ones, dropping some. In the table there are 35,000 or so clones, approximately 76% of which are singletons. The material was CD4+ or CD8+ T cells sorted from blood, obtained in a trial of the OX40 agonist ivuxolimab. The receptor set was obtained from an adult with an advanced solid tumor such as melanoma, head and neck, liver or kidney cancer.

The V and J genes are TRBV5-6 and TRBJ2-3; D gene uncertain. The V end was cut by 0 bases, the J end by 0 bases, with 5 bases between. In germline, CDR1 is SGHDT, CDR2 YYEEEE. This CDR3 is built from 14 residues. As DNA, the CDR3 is TGTGCCAGCAGCTTGGTGTATAGCACAGATACGCAGTATTTT. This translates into CASSLVYSTDTQYF.

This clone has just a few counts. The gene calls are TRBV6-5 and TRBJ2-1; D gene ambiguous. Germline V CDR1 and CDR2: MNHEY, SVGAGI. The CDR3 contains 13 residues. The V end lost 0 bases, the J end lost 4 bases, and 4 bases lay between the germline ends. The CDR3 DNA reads TGTGCCAGCAGTTACTCCTCGTACAATGAGCAGTTCTTC. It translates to CASSYSSYNEQFF.

The CDR3 nucleotides are TGTGCCAGCAGCTTAGCGAGGGGTCACAATGAGCAGTTCTTC. It codes for CASSLARGHNEQFF. The gene calls are TRBV7-8 and TRBJ2-1, with D perhaps being TRBD1 or TRBD2 (5 bases each). This CDR3 has 14 amino acids. Trimming cost V 0 bases and J 5 bases, with 8 bases left between them. Germline CDR1 is SGHVS and CDR2 is FQNEAQ. Complete variable domain (other parts from reference TRBV7-8 and TRBJ2-1): GAGVSQSPRYKVAKRGQDVALRCDPISGHVSLFWYQQALGQGPEFLTYFQNEAQLDKSGLPSDRFFAERPEGSVSTLKIQRTQQEDSAVYLCASSLARGHNEQFFGPGTRLTVL.

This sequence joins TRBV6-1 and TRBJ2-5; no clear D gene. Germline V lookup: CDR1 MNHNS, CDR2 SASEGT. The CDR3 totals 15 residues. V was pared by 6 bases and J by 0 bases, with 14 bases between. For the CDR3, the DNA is TGTGCCAGCAGAGCCCAACTCGCGAACCAAGAGACCCAGTACTTC. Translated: CASRAQLANQETQYF.

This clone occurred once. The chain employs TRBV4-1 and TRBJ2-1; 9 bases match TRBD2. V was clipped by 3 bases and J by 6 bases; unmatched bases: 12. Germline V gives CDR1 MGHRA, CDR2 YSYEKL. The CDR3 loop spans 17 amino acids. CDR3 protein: CASSHLAGALIPNEQFF. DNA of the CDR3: TGCGCCAGCAGCCATTTAGCGGGGGCCCTAATCCCCAATGAGCAGTTCTTC.

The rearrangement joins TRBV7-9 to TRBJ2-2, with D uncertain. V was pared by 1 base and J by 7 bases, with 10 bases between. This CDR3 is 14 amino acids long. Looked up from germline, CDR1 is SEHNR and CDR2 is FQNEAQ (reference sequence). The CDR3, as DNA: TGTGCCAGCAGCTTAGAGTTATTCGGCGGGGAGCTGTTTTTT. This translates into CASSLELFGGELFF.

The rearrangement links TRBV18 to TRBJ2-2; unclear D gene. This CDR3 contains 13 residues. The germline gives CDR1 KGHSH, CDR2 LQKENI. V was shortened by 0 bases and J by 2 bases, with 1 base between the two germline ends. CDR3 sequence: CASSPPNTGELFF. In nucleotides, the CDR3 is TGTGCCAGCTCACCACCCAACACCGGGGAGCTGTTTTTT.

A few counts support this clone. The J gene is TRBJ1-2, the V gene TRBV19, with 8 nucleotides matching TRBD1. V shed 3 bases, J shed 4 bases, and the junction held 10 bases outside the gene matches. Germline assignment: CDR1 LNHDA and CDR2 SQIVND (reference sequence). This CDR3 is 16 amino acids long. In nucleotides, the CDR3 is TGTGCCAGTAGTATGGAGCCGGACAGGGCGGTCTATGGCTACACCTTC. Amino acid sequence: CASSMEPDRAVYGYTF.

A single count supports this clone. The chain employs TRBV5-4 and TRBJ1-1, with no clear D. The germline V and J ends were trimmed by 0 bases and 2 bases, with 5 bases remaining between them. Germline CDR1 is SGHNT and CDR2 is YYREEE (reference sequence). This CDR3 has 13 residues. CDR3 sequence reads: CASSLAQNTEAFF. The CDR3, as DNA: TGTGCCAGCAGCTTGGCACAAAACACTGAAGCTTTCTTT.

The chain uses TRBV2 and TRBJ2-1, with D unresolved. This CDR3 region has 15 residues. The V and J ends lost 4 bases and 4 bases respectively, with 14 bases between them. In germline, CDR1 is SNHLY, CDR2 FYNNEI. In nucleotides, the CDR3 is TGTGCCAGCAGTGTTAGCCAGGCTTCGTACAATGAGCAGTTCTTC. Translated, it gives CASSVSQASYNEQFF.

Written as DNA, the CDR3 is TGTGCCAGCAGCTGGGGAGGGGGTTTGGTAAATGGCTACACCTTC. Translated: CASSWGGGLVNGYTF. The rearrangement joins TRBV11-2 to TRBJ1-2, with D possibly TRBD1 on 6 matching bases. CDR1 SGHAT and CDR2 FQNNGV come from the germline V gene. The CDR3 runs 15 residues. V shed 4 bases and J shed 6 bases, with 18 bases lying between them.

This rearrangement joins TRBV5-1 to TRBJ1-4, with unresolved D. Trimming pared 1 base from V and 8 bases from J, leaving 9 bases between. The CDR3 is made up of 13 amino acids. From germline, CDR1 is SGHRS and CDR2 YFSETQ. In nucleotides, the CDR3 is TGCGCCAGCAGCTTGCCTGGACTGGAAAAACTGTTTTTT. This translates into CASSLPGLEKLFF.

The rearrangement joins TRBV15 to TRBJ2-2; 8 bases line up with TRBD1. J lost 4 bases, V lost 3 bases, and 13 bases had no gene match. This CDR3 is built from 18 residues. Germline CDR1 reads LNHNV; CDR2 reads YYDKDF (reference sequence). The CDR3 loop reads CATSSPSGGEGSTGELFF. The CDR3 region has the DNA TGTGCCACCAGCAGCCCCTCAGGGGGCGAAGGGTCCACCGGGGAGCTGTTTTTT. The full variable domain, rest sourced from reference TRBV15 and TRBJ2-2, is DAMVIQNPRYQVTQFGKPVTLSCSQTLNHNVMYWYQQKSSQAPKLLFHYYDKDFNNEADTPDNFQSRRPNTSFCFLDIRSPGLGDTAMYLCATSSPSGGEGSTGELFFGEGSRLTVL.

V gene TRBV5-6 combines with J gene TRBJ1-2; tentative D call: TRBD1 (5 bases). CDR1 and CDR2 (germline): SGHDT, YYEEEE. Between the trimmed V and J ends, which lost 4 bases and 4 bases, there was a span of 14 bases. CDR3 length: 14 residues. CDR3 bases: TGTGCCAGCAGCCTAGGGGTTGTTATCTATGGCTACACCTTC. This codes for CASSLGVVIYGYTF. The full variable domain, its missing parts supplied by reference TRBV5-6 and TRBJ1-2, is DAGVTQSPTHLIKTRGQQVTLRCSPKSGHDTVSWYQQALGQGPQFIFQYYEEEERQRGNFPDRFSGHQFPNYSSELNVNALLLGDSALYLCASSLGVVIYGYTFGSGTRLTVV.

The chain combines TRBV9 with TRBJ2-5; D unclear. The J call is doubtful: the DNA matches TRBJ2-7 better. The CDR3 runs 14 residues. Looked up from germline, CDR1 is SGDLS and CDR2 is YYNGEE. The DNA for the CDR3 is TGTGCCAGCAGCCCCTCTTTGGTAGGGAACGAGCAGTACTTC. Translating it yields CASSPSLVGNEQYF.

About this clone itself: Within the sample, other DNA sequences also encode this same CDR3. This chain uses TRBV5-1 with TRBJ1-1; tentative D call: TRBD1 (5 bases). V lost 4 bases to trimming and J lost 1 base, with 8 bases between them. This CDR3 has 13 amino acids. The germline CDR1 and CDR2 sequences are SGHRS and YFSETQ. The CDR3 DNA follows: TGCGCCAGCAGCCCCGGACAGAACACTGAAGCTTTCTTT. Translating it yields CASSPGQNTEAFF.

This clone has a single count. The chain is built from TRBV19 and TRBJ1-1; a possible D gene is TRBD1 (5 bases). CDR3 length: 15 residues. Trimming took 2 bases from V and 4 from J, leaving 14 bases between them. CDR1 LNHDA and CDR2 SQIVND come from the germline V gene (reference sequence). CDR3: CASSIKVKGRTEAFF. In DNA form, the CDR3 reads TGTGCCAGTAGTATAAAGGTGAAGGGGCGCACTGAAGCTTTCTTT.

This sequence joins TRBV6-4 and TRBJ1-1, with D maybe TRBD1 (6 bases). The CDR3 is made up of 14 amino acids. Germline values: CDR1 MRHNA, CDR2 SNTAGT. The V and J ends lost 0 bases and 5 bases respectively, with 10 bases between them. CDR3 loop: CASSDSSRGTEAFF. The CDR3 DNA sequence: TGTGCCAGCAGTGACTCATCCAGGGGTACTGAAGCTTTCTTT.

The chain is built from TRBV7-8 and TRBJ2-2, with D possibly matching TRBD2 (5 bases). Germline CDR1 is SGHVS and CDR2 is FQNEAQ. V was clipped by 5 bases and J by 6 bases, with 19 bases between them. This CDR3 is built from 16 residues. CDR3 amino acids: CASSPLGLAGAGELFF. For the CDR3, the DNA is TGTGCCAGCAGCCCCTTAGGGCTAGCAGGAGCCGGGGAGCTGTTTTTT.

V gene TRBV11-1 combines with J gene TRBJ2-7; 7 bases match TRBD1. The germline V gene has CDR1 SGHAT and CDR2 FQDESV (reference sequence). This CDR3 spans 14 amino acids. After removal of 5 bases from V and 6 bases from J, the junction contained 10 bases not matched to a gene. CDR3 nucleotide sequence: TGTGCCAGCAGCGACCATTGGGACAGCTCCGAGCAGTACTTC. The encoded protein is CASSDHWDSSEQYF.

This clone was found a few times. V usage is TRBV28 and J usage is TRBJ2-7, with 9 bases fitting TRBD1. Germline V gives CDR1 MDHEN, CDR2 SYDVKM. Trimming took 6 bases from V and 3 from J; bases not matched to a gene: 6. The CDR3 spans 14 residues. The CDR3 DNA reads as TGTGCCAGCAGATATCCGGGACAGGGCTACGAGCAGTACTTC. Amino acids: CASRYPGQGYEQYF.

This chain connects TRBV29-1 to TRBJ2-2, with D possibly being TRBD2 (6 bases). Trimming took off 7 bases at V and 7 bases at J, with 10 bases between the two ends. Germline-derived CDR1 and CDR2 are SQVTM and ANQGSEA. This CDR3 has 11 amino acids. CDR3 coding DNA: TGCAGCGGGACTAAGGGCGGGGAGCTGTTTTTT. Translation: CSGTKGGELFF.

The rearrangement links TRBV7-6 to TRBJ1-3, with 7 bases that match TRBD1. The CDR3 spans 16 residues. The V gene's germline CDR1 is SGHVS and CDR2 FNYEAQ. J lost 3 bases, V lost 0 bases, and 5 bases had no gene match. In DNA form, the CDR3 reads TGTGCCAGCAGCTTAGCCGCGACAGGGTATGGAAACACCATATATTTT. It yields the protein CASSLAATGYGNTIYF. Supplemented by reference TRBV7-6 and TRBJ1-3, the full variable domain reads GAGVSQSPRYKVTKRGQDVALRCDPISGHVSLYWYRQALGQGPEFLTYFNYEAQQDKSGLPNDRFSAERPEGSISTLTIQRTEQRDSAMYRCASSLAATGYGNTIYFGEGSWLTVV.

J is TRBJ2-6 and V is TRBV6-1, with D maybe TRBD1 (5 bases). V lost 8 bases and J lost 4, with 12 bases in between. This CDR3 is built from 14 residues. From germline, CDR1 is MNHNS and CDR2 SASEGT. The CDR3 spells CASALREGANVLTF. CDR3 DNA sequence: TGTGCCAGCGCTCTCAGGGAAGGGGCCAACGTCCTGACTTTC.